This T cell receptor (beta chain) comes out of a study of blood T cell repertoires in COVID-19. Study-level information: The cDNA or gDNA used as material had been derived from T cells, B-cell-depleted T cells, or PBMCs.

Participants, about 18 to 89 years old, spanned under 30 US areas. All exposed participants met a person with COVID-19 within 2 weeks before entering the study. Authors' methods: Reference gene primers were amplified, and this amplification served to estimate nucleated cell counts. The protocol was immunoSEQ multiplex PCR, while the TCRdb copy is restricted to in-frame clones and leaves out a portion. D and trimming come from the DNA, and the V and J calls and clone size come from that table. Of about 200,000 clones listed, about 80% are singletons. The germline gives CDR1 MNHEY, CDR2 SVGEGT. The CDR3 contains 15 residues. Trimming removed 2 bases from V and 5 bases from J, with 13 bases in between.

The TCR was taken from a woman aged 45-65 years who had been exposed to COVID-19. The material sequenced was PBMCs or T cells enriched from blood (not recorded which). This chain connects TRBV6-2 or TRBV6-3 to TRBJ2-1; tentative D call: TRBD2 (7 bases). For the CDR3, the DNA is TGTGCCAGCAGTTACGAGGGAGGGGGGGACAATGAGCAGTTCTTC. Its protein product is CASSYEGGGDNEQFF.